The source of this T cell receptor beta chain is a study of blood T cell repertoires in COVID-19. Across the whole study: Italy, Spain and the United States were the sources of the convalescent and acute COVID-19 samples.

TCRdb's table, derived via immunoSEQ multiplex PCR, lists solely in-frame clones and lacks some. The sample holds approximately 110,000 clones; roughly 75% are singletons and the top ten take around 4%. The CDR3 is made up of 17 amino acids. V lost 0 bases to trimming and J lost 3 bases, with 18 bases between them. CDR1 and CDR2 from the germline V gene are SGHDN and FVKESK. Sequencing used peripheral blood. This clonotype was obtained from a human donor in a cohort sampled during active or convalescent COVID-19. The chain carries TRBV14 and TRBJ2-7; D may be TRBD1 (5 bases). The CDR3 region has the DNA TGTGCCAGCAGCCAAGAAGCACTTGTAGGGGCAGTCTACGAGCAGTACTTC. Protein: CASSQEALVGAVYEQYF. The variable domain in full, with the rest retrieved from reference TRBV14 and TRBJ2-7, is EAGVTQFPSHSVIEKGQTVTLRCDPISGHDNLYWYRRVMGKEIKFLLHFVKESKQDESGMPNNRFLAERTGGTYSTLKVQPAELEDSGVYFCASSQEALVGAVYEQYFGPGTRLTVT.